This TCR beta chain was observed in a study of T cells in women clearing cervical HPV infection. On the study more broadly: Cases were women with histologically confirmed HPV16-related CIN3 or worse, including a couple of invasive cancers. Cases' blood sampling followed lesion detection by median approximately 140 days (90 to 200). HLA type could not be excluded as a confounder.

On this clone: With the read ending 3 residues before the CDR3 end, the germline J gene is used to fill in that end.

The length of the CDR3 is 16 residues. The V and J ends lost 6 bases and 3 bases, in that order; junction bases with no gene match: 10. Germline loops: CDR1 SGHVS, CDR2 FNYEAQ. The protocol was immunoSEQ multiplex PCR, while the TCRdb copy is restricted to in-frame clones and leaves out a portion. The listing contains 40,000 to 55,000 clones. The sequenced sample consisted of blood buffy coat. The receptor's source is a woman between 18 and 69 years old with a cervical HPV16 infection that either progressed to CIN3+ or cleared (not recorded which). This chain uses TRBV7-6 with TRBJ2-1, with 8 bases aligning to TRBD2. CDR3: CASRPGGGAVYNEQFF. CDR3 DNA (partial): TGTGCCAGCAGACCCGGGGGGGGAGCCGTCTACAATGAG.